These T cell receptor beta chains were read from a single sample in a study of OX40 agonist ivuxolimab in advanced cancers. Assay used: immunoSEQ multiplex PCR; TCRdb lists only in-frame clones, some missing. The top ten clones hold about 0.72% of a sample with about 71,000 clones, around 83% of them seen once. The starting material was CD4+ or CD8+ T cells sorted from blood, obtained in a trial of the OX40 agonist ivuxolimab. These receptors were collected from an adult with an advanced solid tumor such as melanoma, head and neck, liver or kidney cancer. CDR3s include the opening cysteine and the closing phenylalanine or tryptophan. The order of the fields is D gene, clone size, J gene, V gene, CDR3 protein, CDR3 DNA. A D gene is named only where the DNA matches it firmly. Clone size, where shown, is once, few, many, or a class for clones that have expanded.

TRBD1 | NA | TRBJ2-6 | TRBV19 | CASSRGTGYSGANVLTF | TGTGCCAGTAGTAGAGGGACAGGTTACTCTGGGGCCAACGTCCTGACTTTC
TRBD1 | NA | TRBJ1-1 | TRBV7-6 | CASSPKAGGTAFF | TGTGCCAGCAGCCCGAAGGCAGGGGGGACTGCTTTCTTT
NA | NA | TRBJ1-3 | TRBV5-5 | CASSIQGNTIYF | TGTGCCAGCAGCATTCAAGGAAACACCATATATTTT
NA | NA | TRBJ2-4 | TRBV7-2 | CASSPNRALAKNIQYF | TGTGCCAGCAGCCCAAACAGGGCACTAGCCAAAAACATTCAGTACTTC
NA | NA | TRBJ1-3 | TRBV18 | CASSPRVPKSGNTIYF | TGTGCCAGCTCACCACGAGTTCCAAAGAGCGGAAACACCATATATTTT
NA | NA | TRBJ1-1 | TRBV6-5 | CASSYSRSPQAFF | TGTGCCAGCAGTTACTCGAGATCTCCTCAGGCTTTCTTT
NA | NA | TRBJ1-1 | TRBV6-4 | CASSLEENTEAFF | TGTGCCAGCAGTTTGGAGGAGAACACTGAAGCTTTCTTT
NA | medium-sized | TRBJ2-2 | TRBV7-2 | CASRSAPRANTGELFF | TGTGCCAGCAGATCGGCGCCGCGGGCGAACACCGGGGAGCTGTTTTTT
NA | NA | TRBJ1-3 | TRBV19 | CASSINGLSGNTIYF | TGTGCCAGTAGTATCAACGGCCTGTCTGGAAACACCATATATTTT
NA | NA | TRBJ1-1 | TRBV30 | CAWILRRAFF | TGTGCCTGGATCCTCCGAAGGGCTTTCTTT
NA | once | TRBJ1-1 | TRBV19 | CATCSDPDSTEAFF | TGTGCCACCTGCTCTGACCCGGACAGTACTGAAGCTTTCTTT
NA | few | TRBJ1-3 | TRBV29-1 | CSVERAGKTGNTIYF | TGCAGCGTTGAAAGAGCGGGGAAAACTGGAAACACCATATATTTT
NA | NA | TRBJ1-4 | TRBV7-2 | CASSLTGSLNEKLFF | TGTGCCAGCAGCCTTACCGGGTCCCTTAATGAAAAACTGTTTTTT
TRBD2 | few | TRBJ2-7 | TRBV7-7 | CASSSAGEYEQYF | TGTGCCAGCAGCTCCGCGGGGGAGTACGAGCAGTACTTC
TRBD1 | once | TRBJ2-7 | TRBV7-3 | CASSFSLDRSGEQYF | TGTGCCAGCAGCTTCAGCCTGGACAGGTCGGGAGAGCAGTACTTC
TRBD1 | NA | TRBJ1-2 | TRBV10-3 | CAISSGQGGYGYTF | TGTGCCATCAGTTCGGGACAGGGGGGATATGGCTACACCTTC
TRBD2 | medium-sized | TRBJ2-7 | TRBV4-2 | CASSQDLAGSYEQYF | TGTGCCAGCAGCCAAGATTTAGCGGGATCCTACGAGCAGTACTTC
TRBD2 | NA | TRBJ2-1 | TRBV7-9 | CASTRDSGRGAEQFF | TGTGCCAGCACAAGGGATAGCGGGAGGGGGGCTGAGCAGTTCTTC
NA | NA | TRBJ2-7 | TRBV11-2 | CASSLRNYEQYF | TGTGCCAGCAGCCTGAGGAATTACGAGCAGTACTTC
NA | once | TRBJ1-6 | TRBV19 | CASSTRLGDSPLHF | TGTGCCAGTAGTACCCGTTTGGGTGATTCACCCCTCCACTTT
NA | NA | TRBJ1-6 | TRBV28 | CASTPSGDSPLHF | TGTGCCAGCACCCCGTCGGGGGATTCACCCCTCCACTTT
NA | NA | TRBJ2-5 | TRBV28 | CASSSKETQYF | TGTGCCAGCAGTTCGAAGGAGACCCAGTACTTC
TRBD1 | NA | TRBJ1-3 | TRBV5-1 | CASSIDRGFVSGNTIYF | TGCGCCAGCAGCATAGACAGGGGGTTCGTTTCTGGAAACACCATATATTTT
NA | NA | TRBJ2-3 | TRBV5-1 | CASSLEPGLSATDTQYF | TGCGCCAGCAGCTTGGAACCGGGGCTCTCCGCCACAGATACGCAGTATTTT
NA | NA | TRBJ2-3 | TRBV30 | CAWSHNGGAGHTDTQYF | TGTGCCTGGAGCCACAACGGAGGAGCGGGCCACACAGATACGCAGTATTTT
TRBD2 | NA | TRBJ2-7 | TRBV5-1 | CASSTAISGSYEQYF | TGCGCCAGCAGCACCGCAATTAGCGGGAGTTACGAGCAGTACTTC
TRBD1 | NA | TRBJ2-2 | TRBV30 | CAWKGQANTGELFF | TGTGCCTGGAAGGGACAGGCGAACACCGGGGAGCTGTTTTTT
NA | NA | TRBJ2-3 | TRBV5-5 | CASSSGLDTQYF | TGTGCCAGCAGCTCCGGGTTGGATACGCAGTATTTT
TRBD1 | once | TRBJ2-2 | TRBV5-1 | CASSLSGQGYGELFF | TGCGCCAGCAGCTTGAGCGGACAGGGTTACGGGGAGCTGTTTTTT
TRBD2 | NA | TRBJ2-7 | TRBV11-2 | CASSFSTARIAGGYEQYF | TGTGCCAGCAGCTTTTCTACGGCTAGGATAGCGGGAGGCTACGAGCAGTACTTC
NA | NA | TRBJ2-1 | TRBV11-2 | CASRRDSTQYNEQFF | TGTGCCAGCAGGAGAGACAGTACTCAATACAATGAGCAGTTCTTC
NA | NA | TRBJ2-7 | TRBV10-3 | CAISDRNGPGPYEQYF | TGTGCCATCAGTGATCGCAATGGCCCAGGGCCCTACGAGCAGTACTTC
NA | NA | TRBJ1-2 | TRBV29-1 | CSVLDQGDGYTF | TGCAGCGTGTTGGACCAGGGAGATGGCTACACCTTC
NA | many | TRBJ1-5 | TRBV7-3 | CASSLNRDQPQHF | TGTGCCAGCAGCTTAAATAGGGATCAGCCCCAGCATTTT
NA | once | TRBJ2-7 | TRBV7-2 | CASSKEQGIPYEQYF | TGTGCCAGCAGCAAAGAACAGGGTATCCCCTACGAGCAGTACTTC
NA | NA | TRBJ1-6 | TRBV5-1 | CASSTVGGYNSPLHF | TGCGCCAGCAGCACGGTAGGAGGGTATAATTCACCCCTCCACTTT
NA | NA | TRBJ2-1 | TRBV27 | CASSPHEVNEQFF | TGTGCCAGCAGCCCCCACGAGGTGAATGAGCAGTTCTTC
NA | few | TRBJ2-7 | TRBV28 | CASSLIGLSYEQYF | TGTGCCAGCAGTTTAATCGGTCTCTCCTACGAGCAGTACTTC
TRBD1 | NA | TRBJ1-1 | TRBV4-2 | CASSQTSQTGKGLNTEAFF | TGTGCCAGCAGCCAGACATCCCAGACAGGGAAGGGGTTGAACACTGAAGCTTTCTTT
TRBD1 | many | TRBJ1-2 | TRBV27 | CASSLSGGGYYGYTF | TGTGCCAGCAGTTTATCAGGGGGCGGGTACTATGGCTACACCTTC
TRBD1 | NA | TRBJ2-5 | TRBV11-3 | CASSTTGGETQYF | TGTGCCAGCAGCACTACAGGGGGCGAGACCCAGTACTTC
NA | few | TRBJ1-6 | TRBV2 | CASRPDQFSPLHF | TGTGCCAGCAGGCCAGATCAGTTCTCACCCCTCCACTTT
NA | NA | TRBJ2-7 | TRBV27 | CASSGLSPFEQYF | TGTGCCAGCAGCGGACTCTCCCCTTTCGAGCAGTACTTC
NA | NA | TRBJ1-5 | TRBV18 | CASSPGHPNQPQHF | TGTGCCAGCTCACCCGGGCACCCCAATCAGCCCCAGCATTTT
NA | NA | TRBJ1-4 | TRBV4-1 | CASSLNPPGTGGEKLFF | TGCGCCAGCAGCCTTAACCCCCCCGGGACGGGTGGTGAAAAACTGTTTTTT
NA | NA | TRBJ2-1 | TRBV10-1 | CASSVQDLSTGVSYNEQFF | TGCGCCAGCAGTGTCCAAGATCTATCAACGGGAGTCTCCTACAATGAGCAGTTCTTC
NA | NA | TRBJ2-3 | TRBV19 | CASMLQGTDTQYF | TGTGCCAGTATGTTACAGGGCACAGATACGCAGTATTTT
TRBD2 | once | TRBJ2-3 | TRBV27 | CASSAIAAGGLETQYF | TGTGCCAGCAGTGCGATAGCAGCGGGGGGCCTAGAAACGCAGTATTTT
NA | NA | TRBJ2-2 | TRBV7-9 | CASTPTGQINTGELFF | TGTGCCAGCACCCCGACGGGCCAGATAAACACCGGGGAGCTGTTTTTT
NA | NA | TRBJ1-5 | TRBV11-3 | CASSVLWNQPQHF | TGTGCCAGCAGCGTACTATGGAATCAGCCCCAGCATTTT